The sequence of this T cell receptor beta chain was determined in a study of T cell changes during pregnancy in multiple sclerosis. Some clones are missing from TCRdb's copy, which holds only in-frame ones; the method was immunoSEQ multiplex PCR. The data hold some 37,000 clones, with around 91% observed a single time. Germline CDR1 SNHLY, CDR2 FYNNEI. Trimming took 4 bases from V and 5 from J; bases not matched to a gene: 5. The CDR3 is 15 amino acids. The source was CD4+ T cells from peripheral blood mononuclear cells, collected before pregnancy. The chain combines TRBV2 with TRBJ2-2, with 9 positions matching TRBD2. This TCR was recovered from a female donor with multiple sclerosis, enrolled in a pregnancy study. CDR3 loop: CASSARTSGTGELFF. The CDR3 DNA sequence: TGTGCCAGCAGTGCGAGAACTAGCGGGACCGGGGAGCTGTTTTTT.